The rows below give T cell receptor beta chains drawn from one sample of a study of beta chain features in type 1 diabetes. Sequenced by immunoSEQ multiplex PCR; TCRdb stores in-frame clones only, minus some. This sample has some 190,000 clones, with less than 10% found just once. The sequenced sample was central memory CD4+ T cells from blood. Every receptor here comes from a man aged 18 to 29 with type 1 diabetes. The CDR3 runs from the conserved cysteine through the conserved F or W. D genes are given only for firm matches. Some rows mark clone size as missing; the rest say once, few, many or name a class of expanded clone.

j_gene | d_gene | abundance | v_gene | CDR3aa | CDR3nt
TRBJ2-1 | NA | NA | TRBV5-1 | CASSFPEGAGGIYNEQFF | TGCGCCAGCAGCTTCCCGGAGGGGGCGGGAGGAATCTACAATGAGCAGTTCTTC
TRBJ1-1 | NA | NA | TRBV28 | CASRVRNTEAFF | TGTGCCAGCAGGGTTAGGAACACTGAAGCTTTCTTT
TRBJ1-3 | TRBD1 | NA | TRBV29-1 | CSVETGGVGNTIYF | TGCAGCGTAGAGACAGGGGGAGTGGGAAACACCATATATTTT
TRBJ1-2 | NA | few | TRBV27 | CASSFSDRSYGYTF | TGTGCCAGCAGTTTTAGCGACCGTAGCTATGGCTACACCTTC
TRBJ2-5 | TRBD1 | few | TRBV30 | CAWRPEGAQTQYF | TGTGCCTGGAGGCCCGAGGGGGCACAGACCCAGTACTTC
TRBJ2-5 | NA | NA | TRBV19 | CASSIDRSDQETQYF | TGTGCCAGTAGTATCGACAGATCGGACCAAGAGACCCAGTACTTC
TRBJ2-7 | NA | few | TRBV7-9 | CASSPRGAVSSYEQYF | TGTGCCAGCAGCCCCAGGGGAGCGGTCAGCTCCTACGAGCAGTACTTC
TRBJ2-3 | NA | few | TRBV7-2 | CASSYRVGTDTQYF | TGTGCCAGCAGCTACAGGGTCGGCACAGATACGCAGTATTTT
TRBJ2-1 | TRBD2 | few | TRBV5-1 | CASSLGTGLDSDEQFF | TGCGCCAGCAGCTTGGGAACGGGACTAGATTCCGATGAGCAGTTCTTC
TRBJ1-2 | NA | NA | TRBV9 | CASSVDTNYGYTF | TGTGCCAGCAGCGTAGACACTAACTATGGCTACACCTTC
TRBJ1-2 | NA | few | TRBV4-3 | CASSQDLEGSYGYTF | TGCGCCAGCAGCCAAGACCTGGAGGGGTCCTATGGCTACACCTTC
TRBJ2-3 | NA | NA | TRBV6-6 | CASIGGYSDTQYF | TGTGCCAGCATCGGCGGTTATTCAGATACGCAGTATTTT
TRBJ1-4 | NA | NA | TRBV30 | CAWRATGRAVF | TGTGCCTGGAGGGCCACGGGCAGGGCGGTTTTT
TRBJ2-6 | NA | NA | TRBV5-4 | CASAPTGVAGANVLTF | TGTGCCAGCGCCCCGACGGGGGTAGCTGGGGCCAACGTCCTGACTTTC
TRBJ2-7 | TRBD2 | NA | TRBV7-2 | CASSLTSGRAYEQYF | TGTGCCAGCAGCTTAACTAGCGGGAGGGCCTACGAGCAGTACTTC
TRBJ2-5 | NA | few | TRBV5-6 | CASSFGEQETQYF | TGTGCCAGCAGCTTCGGAGAACAAGAGACCCAGTACTTC
TRBJ2-2 | NA | NA | TRBV2 | CASRFERTGELFF | TGTGCCAGCAGGTTCGAGCGGACCGGGGAGCTGTTTTTT
TRBJ2-1 | TRBD1 | few | TRBV18 | CASSPIPDRGVINEQFF | TGTGCCAGCTCACCAATCCCAGACAGGGGAGTCATCAATGAGCAGTTCTTC
TRBJ2-3 | NA | few | TRBV6-5 | CASNRQYTDTQYF | TGTGCCAGCAACCGACAGTACACAGATACGCAGTATTTT
TRBJ1-1 | TRBD1 | few | TRBV5-1 | CASSRGTGVPEAFF | TGCGCCAGCAGCCGTGGGACAGGGGTTCCTGAAGCTTTCTTT
TRBJ2-2 | NA | NA | TRBV6-6 | CASQTPQGGELFF | TGTGCCAGCCAGACTCCCCAGGGAGGGGAGCTGTTTTTT
TRBJ2-2 | NA | NA | TRBV28 | CASGGSAGAPGELFF | TGTGCCAGCGGTGGGTCAGCTGGAGCACCCGGGGAGCTGTTTTTT
TRBJ1-1 | TRBD1 | NA | TRBV20-1 | CSARDRDRAFF | TGCAGTGCTAGAGATCGGGACAGAGCTTTCTTT
TRBJ2-5 | TRBD2 | few | TRBV7-9 | CASSFGASGEETQYF | TGTGCCAGCAGCTTCGGGGCTAGCGGTGAAGAGACCCAGTACTTC
TRBJ2-5 | NA | few | TRBV6-5 | CASSYSSSQETQYF | TGTGCCAGCAGTTACTCGAGCTCTCAAGAGACCCAGTACTTC
TRBJ2-2 | TRBD2 | NA | TRBV6-1 | CASSVGLAGTNTGELFF | TGTGCCAGCAGTGTCGGACTAGCGGGGACGAACACCGGGGAGCTGTTTTTT
TRBJ2-5 | TRBD2 | few | TRBV29-1 | CSVDQRGKYQETQYF | TGCAGCGTTGACCAGCGGGGGAAGTACCAAGAGACCCAGTACTTC
TRBJ2-1 | NA | many | TRBV7-7 | CATAGSRDGEQFF | TGTGCCACCGCCGGATCGCGGGATGGTGAGCAGTTCTTC
TRBJ2-3 | TRBD2 | NA | TRBV28 | CASSSGGLGDTQYF | TGTGCCAGCAGTTCGGGGGGGCTGGGAGATACGCAGTATTTT
TRBJ2-7 | NA | few | TRBV28 | CASSLWASSYEQYF | TGTGCCAGCAGCCTTTGGGCGTCCTCCTACGAGCAGTACTTC
TRBJ2-7 | NA | few | TRBV6-5 | CASSYYRGMNSYEQYF | TGTGCCAGCAGTTACTATCGGGGGATGAACTCCTACGAGCAGTACTTC
TRBJ2-7 | NA | few | TRBV5-6 | CASSSVGVGYYEQYF | TGTGCCAGCAGCTCCGTAGGGGTGGGGTACTACGAGCAGTACTTC
TRBJ2-1 | TRBD2 | NA | TRBV4-2 | CASSQGLAGPQKQFF | TGTGCCAGCAGCCAAGGACTAGCGGGGCCCCAGAAGCAGTTCTTC
TRBJ2-2 | TRBD2 | NA | TRBV5-1 | CASSNGLAGAGELFF | TGCGCCAGCAGCAATGGACTAGCGGGAGCCGGGGAGCTGTTTTTT
TRBJ2-6 | NA | NA | TRBV11-2 | CASSSFSGANVLTF | TGTGCCAGCAGCTCTTTCTCTGGGGCCAACGTCCTGACTTTC
TRBJ1-4 | NA | many | TRBV4-3 | CASSQDTATNEKLFF | TGCGCCAGCAGCCAAGACACAGCAACTAATGAAAAACTGTTTTTT
TRBJ1-2 | NA | NA | TRBV6-1 | CASIEEGANYGYTF | TGTGCCAGCATAGAAGAGGGAGCTAACTATGGCTACACCTTC
TRBJ2-2 | NA | NA | TRBV4-3 | CASSQPLISGELFF | TGCGCCAGCAGCCAGCCACTGATTTCCGGGGAGCTGTTTTTT
TRBJ1-6 | NA | few | TRBV27 | CASSLFGGSSYNSPLHF | TGTGCCAGCAGTTTATTTGGGGGGAGCTCCTATAATTCACCCCTCCACTTT
TRBJ2-1 | NA | NA | TRBV5-1 | CASRIAGNNEQFF | TGCGCCAGCCGTATCGCAGGGAACAATGAGCAGTTCTTC
TRBJ2-3 | TRBD1 | few | TRBV5-1 | CASSSLTGGGTDTQYF | TGCGCCAGCAGCTCCTTAACAGGGGGCGGTACAGATACGCAGTATTTT
TRBJ2-3 | NA | NA | TRBV18 | CASSPAGGRSTDTQYF | TGTGCCAGCTCACCTGCCGGGGGGCGAAGCACAGATACGCAGTATTTT
TRBJ2-2 | TRBD1 | NA | TRBV10-2 | CASSHSDRAIGELFF | TGCGCCAGCAGCCACTCCGACAGGGCTATCGGGGAGCTGTTTTTT
TRBJ2-1 | NA | NA | TRBV12-5 | CASGLGSGFGEQFF | TGTGCTAGTGGTTTGGGTTCCGGTTTTGGTGAGCAGTTCTTC
TRBJ2-6 | NA | NA | TRBV23-1 | CASSQFACSSGANVLTF | TGCGCCAGCAGTCAATTCGCCTGTAGCTCTGGGGCCAACGTCCTGACTTTC
TRBJ2-5 | NA | many | TRBV11-2 | CASSQSQETQYF | TGTGCCAGCTCACAGAGCCAAGAGACCCAGTACTTC
TRBJ1-2 | NA | NA | TRBV5-6 | CASSLRLIGYTF | TGTGCCAGCAGCCTACGTTTGATAGGCTACACCTTC